One and the same sample provided the 14 T cell receptor beta chains below, sequenced in a study of control samples from healthy donors and cancer patients. Sequencing was performed with immunoSEQ multiplex PCR; in TCRdb, only in-frame clones are kept and a portion is missing. The sample lists around 72,000 clones, approximately 88% occurring once. The sequenced sample consisted of blood. The source is a man aged 45-65 years in good health.

V and J are TRBV5-1 and TRBJ1-2, with 7 bases lining up with TRBD1. The CDR3 runs 14 residues. Germline trimming cut 4 bases from V and 4 bases from J; bases unmatched to any gene: 7. In germline, CDR1 is SGHRS, CDR2 YFSETQ. In DNA form, the CDR3 reads TGCGCCAGCAGCAAAACAGGGGACGTCTATGGCTACACCTTC. The encoded protein is CASSKTGDVYGYTF.

The rearrangement joins TRBV5-1 to TRBJ1-1; 10 bases align to TRBD1. The CDR3 is 15 amino acids. V lost 3 bases to trimming and J lost 4 bases; unmatched junction nucleotides: 6. Germline V gene data show CDR1 as SGHRS and CDR2 as YFSETQ. The CDR3 loop reads CASSWRTGGITEAFF. The CDR3 DNA reads TGCGCCAGCAGCTGGAGGACAGGGGGGATCACTGAAGCTTTCTTT.

V and J are TRBV7-2 and TRBJ2-7; D unclear. The CDR3 is 12 amino acids. Germline V gene data show CDR1 as SGHTA and CDR2 as FQGNSA. V lost 2 bases and J 4 bases, leaving 6 bases between the germline ends. In DNA, the CDR3 is TGTGCCAGCAGCTTACTGGGATACGAGCAGTACTTC. Its protein product is CASSLLGYEQYF.

The rearrangement joins TRBV10-3 to TRBJ2-7; TRBD1 aligns across 8 bases. CDR3 length equals 13 residues. Trimming removed 9 bases from V and 1 base from J; junction bases left unmatched: 5. Germline V gives CDR1 ENHRY, CDR2 SYGVKD. The CDR3 DNA sequence: TGTGCCATGAGACAGGGGTCGTCCTACGAGCAGTACTTC. Translated, it gives CAMRQGSSYEQYF.

This clone was seen more than once but under ten times. The V call is TRBV6-1, the J call TRBJ2-7; D remains unclear. Germline V gene lookup returns CDR1 MNHNS and CDR2 SASEGT. Trimming removed 3 bases at V and 5 bases at J, with 5 bases between. This CDR3 is 11 amino acids long. The CDR3 protein is CASSDLDEQYF. As DNA, the CDR3 is TGTGCCAGCAGTGACCTTGACGAGCAGTACTTC.

V usage is TRBV2 and J usage is TRBJ2-1; 7 bases agree with TRBD2. Germline trimming cut 4 bases from V and 6 bases from J; bases unmatched to any gene: 9. The CDR3 is made up of 15 amino acids. The V gene's germline CDR1 is SNHLY and CDR2 FYNNEI. This chain's CDR3 is CASSVVGGLVNEQFF. Written as DNA, the CDR3 is TGTGCCAGCAGTGTCGTGGGAGGGCTGGTCAATGAGCAGTTCTTC.

The chain links TRBV23-1 to TRBJ2-1; D gene ambiguous. TRBV23-1 is noted as an ORF with a role that remains uncertain. Between the trimmed V and J ends, which lost 7 bases and 6 bases, there was a span of 16 bases. The CDR3 spans 14 residues. CDR3 DNA sequence: TGCGCCAGCATGCGTTTATTTTGGGGCAATGAGCAGTTCTTC. It encodes CASMRLFWGNEQFF.

The V call is TRBV4-3, the J call TRBJ2-3; 10 positions agree with TRBD2. This CDR3 contains 16 residues. In germline, CDR1 is LGHNA, CDR2 YSLEER. The trim removed 4 bases at V and 2 bases at J, leaving 6 bases unmatched. The CDR3 nucleotides are TGCGCCAGCAGCCGGCGAGCGGGAGGGAACACAGATACGCAGTATTTT. It yields the protein CASSRRAGGNTDTQYF.

V usage is TRBV9 and J usage is TRBJ2-7; tentative D call: TRBD2 (6 bases). This CDR3 region has 14 residues. Deletions cut 4 bases from V and 3 bases from J, with 14 bases between. Germline CDR1 SGDLS, CDR2 YYNGEE. This CDR3 is CASSPRELGYEQYF. The CDR3 DNA is TGTGCCAGCAGCCCCCGGGAGCTCGGCTACGAGCAGTACTTC.

This clone is medium-sized (0.01 to 0.1%) within its sample. The V and J genes are TRBV6-2 or TRBV6-3 and TRBJ2-1; D is tentatively TRBD1 or TRBD2 (5 bases each). The V end lost 0 bases, the J end lost 6 bases, and 9 bases lay between the germline ends. Germline V CDR1 and CDR2: MNHEY, SVGEGT. There are 14 residues in the CDR3. The DNA of the CDR3 is TGTGCCAGCAGTTACTCGACTGGGGGCAATGAGCAGTTCTTC. Its protein product is CASSYSTGGNEQFF.

This chain uses TRBV7-2 with TRBJ2-3; a possible D gene is TRBD2 (6 bases). The length of the CDR3 is 17 residues. The V gene lost 0 bases and the J gene lost 4 bases, with 17 bases spanning the gap. Looked up from germline, CDR1 is SGHTA and CDR2 is FQGNSA. The CDR3 coding sequence is TGTGCCAGCAGCTTAGCCCGCCCGGGAGAAGTCGCAGATACGCAGTATTTT. It translates to CASSLARPGEVADTQYF.

V usage is TRBV25-1 and J usage is TRBJ2-1, with 9 nucleotides matching TRBD2. CDR3 length equals 15 residues. Germline V gene sequence: CDR1 MGHDK, CDR2 SYGVNS. J was trimmed by 3 bases and V by 6 bases; bases with no gene match: 6. CDR3 DNA sequence: TGTGCCAGCAGCGTCTCTAGCGGGGTCTACAATGAGCAGTTCTTC. Amino acid sequence: CASSVSSGVYNEQFF.

The genes are TRBV19 and TRBJ1-5, with 10 bases aligning to TRBD1. Germline CDR1 LNHDA, CDR2 SQIVND (reference sequence). V lost 5 bases and J lost 1; bases outside the gene matches: 2. The CDR3 runs to 15 residues. CDR3 in DNA: TGTGCCAGTAGTCGGACAGGGGGGAGCAATCAGCCCCAGCATTTT. It is translated as CASSRTGGSNQPQHF.

The J gene is TRBJ2-7, the V gene TRBV18; unclear D gene. Trimming cost V 3 bases and J 0 bases, with 15 bases left between them. The CDR3 has 16 residues. The germline CDR1 and CDR2 sequences are KGHSH and LQKENI. The CDR3 sequence is CASSPVSAGASYEQYF. CDR3 nucleotide sequence: TGTGCCAGCTCACCGGTCTCGGCAGGCGCCTCCTACGAGCAGTACTTC.